This T cell receptor beta chain was captured in a study of CD8+ T cells in alopecia areata. Sequencing relied on a cDNA template that was reverse transcribed from extracted RNA. Only in-frame clones appear in the TCRdb table, and some are missing; sequencing was by immunoSEQ multiplex PCR. The table shows about 74,000 clones, with around 30% occurring only once. Noted treatment: oral pan-JAK inhibitor, 5-10 mg twice daily. CDR1 is DFQATT, CDR2 SNEGSKA, per germline (reference sequence). The V end lost 2 bases, the J end lost 8 bases, and 3 bases lay between the germline ends. The CDR3 sequence is 10 residues long.

The sample here was CD8+ T cells sorted from blood, taken at week 4, from a patient treated with tofacitinib. This rearrangement joins TRBV20-1 to TRBJ2-2; D gene ambiguous. The clonotype comes from a human donor with alopecia areata. CDR3: CSARSGELFF. The CDR3 DNA is TGCAGTGCTAGATCGGGGGAGCTGTTTTTT.